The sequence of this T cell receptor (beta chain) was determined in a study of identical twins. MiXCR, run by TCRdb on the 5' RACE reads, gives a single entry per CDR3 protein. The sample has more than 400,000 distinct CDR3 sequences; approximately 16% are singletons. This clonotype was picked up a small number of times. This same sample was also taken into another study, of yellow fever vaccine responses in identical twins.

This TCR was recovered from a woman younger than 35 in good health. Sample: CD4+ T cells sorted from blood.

The CDR3 region has the DNA TGTGCCAGCAGTAGGGACGGGGGCCAGTACTTC. It encodes CASSRDGGQYF. This chain links TRBV6-5 with TRBJ2-5; TRBD2 is a possible D gene (6 bases). The germline V gene encodes CDR1 MNHEY and CDR2 SVGAGI. The CDR3 spans 11 residues. V was cut by 5 bases and J by 10 bases, with 11 bases left in between.